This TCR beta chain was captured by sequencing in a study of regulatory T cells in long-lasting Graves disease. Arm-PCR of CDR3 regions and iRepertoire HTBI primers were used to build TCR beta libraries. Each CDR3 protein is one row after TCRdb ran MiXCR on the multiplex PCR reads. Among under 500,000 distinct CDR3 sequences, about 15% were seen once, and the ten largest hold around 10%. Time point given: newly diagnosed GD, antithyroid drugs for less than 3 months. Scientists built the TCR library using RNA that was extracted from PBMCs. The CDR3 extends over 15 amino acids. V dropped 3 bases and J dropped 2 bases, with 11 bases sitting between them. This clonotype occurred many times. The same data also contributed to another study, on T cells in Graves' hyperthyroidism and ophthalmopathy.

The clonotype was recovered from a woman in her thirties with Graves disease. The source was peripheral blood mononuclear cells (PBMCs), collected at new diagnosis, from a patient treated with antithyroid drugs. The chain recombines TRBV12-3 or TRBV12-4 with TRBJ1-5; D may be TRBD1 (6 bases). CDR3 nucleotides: TGTGCCAGCAGTTTTTGGGCAGGGGGCAATCAGCCCCAGCATTTT. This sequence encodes CASSFWAGGNQPQHF.